The present entry profiles one T cell receptor (beta chain) with its context. The V and J ends lost 4 bases and 7 bases respectively, with 14 bases between them. The CDR3 totals 13 residues. Germline loops: CDR1 ENHRY, CDR2 SYGVKD. The data were taken from a study of T cells in Graves' hyperthyroidism and ophthalmopathy. TCR beta CDR3 regions were amplified from RNA transcripts. First-round RT-PCR of the TCR CDR3 relied on the HTBI primer set. MiXCR was run by TCRdb on the multiplex PCR reads, yielding one entry per CDR3 protein. The top ten clones hold approximately 8.7% of a sample with 800,000 or so distinct CDR3 sequences, more than 30% of them seen once. Exclusion of a patient resulted from uncontrolled infection, other autoimmune disease, pregnancy or lactation.

This clonotype was sampled from a young man with Graves' hyperthyroidism. V is TRBV10-3 and J is TRBJ2-7; TRBD1 or TRBD2 may be the D gene (5 bases each). The sample taken for sequencing was blood. The CDR3 is CAISVDGAGEQYF. Written as DNA, the CDR3 is TGTGCCATCAGTGTCGACGGGGCCGGGGAGCAGTACTTC.